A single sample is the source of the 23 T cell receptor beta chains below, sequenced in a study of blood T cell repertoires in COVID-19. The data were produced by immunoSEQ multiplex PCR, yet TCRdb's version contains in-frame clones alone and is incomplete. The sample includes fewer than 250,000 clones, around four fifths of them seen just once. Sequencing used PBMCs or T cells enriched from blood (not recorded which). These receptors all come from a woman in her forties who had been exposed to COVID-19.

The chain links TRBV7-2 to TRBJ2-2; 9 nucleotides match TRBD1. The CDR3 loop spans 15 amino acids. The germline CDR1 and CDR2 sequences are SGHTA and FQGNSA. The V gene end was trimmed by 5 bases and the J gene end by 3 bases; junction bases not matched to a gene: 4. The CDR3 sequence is CASSETGGDTGELFF. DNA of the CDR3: TGTGCCAGCAGCGAGACAGGGGGTGACACCGGGGAGCTGTTTTTT.

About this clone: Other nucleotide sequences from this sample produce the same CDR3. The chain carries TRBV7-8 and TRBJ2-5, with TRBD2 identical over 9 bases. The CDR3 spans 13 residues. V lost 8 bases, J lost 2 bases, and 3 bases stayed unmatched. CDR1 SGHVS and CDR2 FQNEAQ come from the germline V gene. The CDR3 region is CASGLAGQETQYF. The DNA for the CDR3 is TGTGCCAGCGGGCTAGCGGGACAAGAGACCCAGTACTTC.

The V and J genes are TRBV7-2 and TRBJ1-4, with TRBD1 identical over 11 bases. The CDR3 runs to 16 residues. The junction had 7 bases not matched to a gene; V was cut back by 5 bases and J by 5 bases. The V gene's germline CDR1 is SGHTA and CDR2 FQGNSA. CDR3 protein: CASSLDRGHINEKLFF. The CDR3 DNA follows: TGTGCCAGCAGCCTGGACAGGGGGCATATAAATGAAAAACTGTTTTTT.

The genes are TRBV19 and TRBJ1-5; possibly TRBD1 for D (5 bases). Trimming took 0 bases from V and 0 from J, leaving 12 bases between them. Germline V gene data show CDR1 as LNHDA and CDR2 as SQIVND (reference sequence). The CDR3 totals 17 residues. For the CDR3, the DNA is TGTGCCAGTAGTATAGATCCCAGGGTTTATAGCAATCAGCCCCAGCATTTT. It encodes CASSIDPRVYSNQPQHF.

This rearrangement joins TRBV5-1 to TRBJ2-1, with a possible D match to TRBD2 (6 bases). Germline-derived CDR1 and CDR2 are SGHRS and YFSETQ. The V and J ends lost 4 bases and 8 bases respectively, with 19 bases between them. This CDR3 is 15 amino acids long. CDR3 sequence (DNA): TGCGCCAGCAGCCGCGGGGACCTGACTAGAGATGAGCAGTTCTTC. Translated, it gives CASSRGDLTRDEQFF. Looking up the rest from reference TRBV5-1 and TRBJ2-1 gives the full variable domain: KAGVTQTPRYLIKTRGQQVTLSCSPISGHRSVSWYQQTPGQGLQFLFEYFSETQRNKGNFPGRFSGRQFSNSRSEMNVSTLELGDSALYLCASSRGDLTRDEQFFGPGTRLTVL.

CDR3 sequence reads: CASSSRTGLSPYEQYF. The CDR3 region has the DNA TGTGCCAGCAGCTCCCGGACAGGGCTCTCCCCCTACGAGCAGTACTTC. The rearrangement uses TRBV11-2 and TRBJ2-7; 8 nucleotides line up with TRBD1. Looked up from germline, CDR1 is SGHAT and CDR2 is FQNNGV. J was trimmed by 2 bases and V by 4 bases; bases with no gene match: 10. The CDR3 is made up of 16 amino acids. Together with reference TRBV11-2 and TRBJ2-7, the CDR3 gives the full variable domain: EAGVAQSPRYKIIEKRQSVAFWCNPISGHATLYWYQQILGQGPKLLIQFQNNGVVDDSQLPKDRFSAERLKGVDSTLKIQPAKLEDSAVYLCASSSRTGLSPYEQYFGPGTRLTVT.

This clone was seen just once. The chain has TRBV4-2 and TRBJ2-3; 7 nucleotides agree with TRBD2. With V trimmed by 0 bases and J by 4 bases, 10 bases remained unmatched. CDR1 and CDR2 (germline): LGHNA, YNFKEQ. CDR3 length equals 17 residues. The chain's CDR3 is CASSQEFRGEWADTQYF. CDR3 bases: TGTGCCAGCAGCCAAGAATTTCGGGGGGAATGGGCAGATACGCAGTATTTT.

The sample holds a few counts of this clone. This CDR3 is CASSEGLAGANYEQYF. DNA of the CDR3: TGTGCCAGCAGTGAAGGACTAGCGGGGGCCAACTACGAGCAGTACTTC. The V call is TRBV6-1, the J call TRBJ2-7, with 12 bases fitting TRBD2. The CDR3 runs to 16 residues. The V segment lost 1 base and the J segment 3 bases; nucleotides outside the gene matches: 4. CDR1 MNHNS and CDR2 SASEGT come from the germline V gene.

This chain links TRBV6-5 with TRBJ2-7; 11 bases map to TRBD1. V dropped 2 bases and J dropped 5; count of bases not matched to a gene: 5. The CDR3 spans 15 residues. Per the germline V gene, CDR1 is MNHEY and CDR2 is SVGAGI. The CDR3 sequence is CASSYRRTGGNEQYF. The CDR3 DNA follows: TGTGCCAGCAGTTACCGCCGGACAGGGGGCAACGAGCAGTACTTC.

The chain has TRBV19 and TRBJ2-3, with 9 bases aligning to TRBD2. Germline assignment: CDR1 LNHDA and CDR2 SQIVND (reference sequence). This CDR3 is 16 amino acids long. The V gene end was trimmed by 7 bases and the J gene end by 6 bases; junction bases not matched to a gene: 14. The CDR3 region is CASKELAGRAADTQYF. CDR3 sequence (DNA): TGTGCCAGTAAGGAGCTAGCGGGGCGGGCCGCTGATACGCAGTATTTT.

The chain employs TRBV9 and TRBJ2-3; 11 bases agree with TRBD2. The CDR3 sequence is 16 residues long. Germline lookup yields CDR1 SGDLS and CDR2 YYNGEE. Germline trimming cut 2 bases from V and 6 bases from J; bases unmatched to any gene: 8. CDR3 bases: TGTGCCAGCAGCGTCGCAGTAGCGGGGGGGAGGGATACGCAGTATTTT. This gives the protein CASSVAVAGGRDTQYF.

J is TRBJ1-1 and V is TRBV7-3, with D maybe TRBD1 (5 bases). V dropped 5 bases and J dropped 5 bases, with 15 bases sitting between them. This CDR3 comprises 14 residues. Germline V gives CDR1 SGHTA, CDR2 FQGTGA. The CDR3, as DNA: TGTGCCAGCAGCCCCCATTCTGGGGGGACTGAAGCTTTCTTT. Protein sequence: CASSPHSGGTEAFF. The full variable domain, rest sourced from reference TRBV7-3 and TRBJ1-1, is GAGVSQTPSNKVTEKGKYVELRCDPISGHTALYWYRQSLGQGPEFLIYFQGTGAADDSGLPNDRFFAVRPEGSVSTLKIQRTERGDSAVYLCASSPHSGGTEAFFGQGTRLTVV.

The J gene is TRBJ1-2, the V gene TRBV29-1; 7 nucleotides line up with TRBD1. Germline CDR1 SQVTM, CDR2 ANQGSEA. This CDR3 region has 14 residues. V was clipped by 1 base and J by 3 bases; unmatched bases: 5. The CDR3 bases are TGCAGCGTTGAAGGGTGGGACAGAGACTATGGCTACACCTTC. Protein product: CSVEGWDRDYGYTF. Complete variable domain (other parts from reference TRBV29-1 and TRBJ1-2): SAVISQKPSRDICQRGTSLTIQCQVDSQVTMMFWYRQQPGQSLTLIATANQGSEATYESGFVIDKFPISRPNLTFSTLTVSNMSPEDSSIYLCSVEGWDRDYGYTFGSGTRLTVV.

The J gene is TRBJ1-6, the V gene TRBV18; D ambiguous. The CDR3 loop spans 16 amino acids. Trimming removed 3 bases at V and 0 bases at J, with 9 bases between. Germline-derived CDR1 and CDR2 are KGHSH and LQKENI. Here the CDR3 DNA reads TGTGCCAGCTCACCTTTGGAGAGCTCCTATAATTCACCCCTCCACTTT. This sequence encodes CASSPLESSYNSPLHF.

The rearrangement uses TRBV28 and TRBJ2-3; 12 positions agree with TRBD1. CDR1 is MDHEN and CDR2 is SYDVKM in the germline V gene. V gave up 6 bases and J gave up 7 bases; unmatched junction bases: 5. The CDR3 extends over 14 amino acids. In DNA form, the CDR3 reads TGTGCCAGCAGGGGGACAGGGGGCAAAAATACGCAGTATTTT. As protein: CASRGTGGKNTQYF.

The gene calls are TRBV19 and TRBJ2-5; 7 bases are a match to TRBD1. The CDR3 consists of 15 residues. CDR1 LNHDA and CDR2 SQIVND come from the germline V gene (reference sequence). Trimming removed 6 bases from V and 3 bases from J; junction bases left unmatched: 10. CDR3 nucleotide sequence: TGTGCCAGTAGCCTAATCCTCGGGACAGAAGAGACCCAGTACTTC. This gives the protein CASSLILGTEETQYF.

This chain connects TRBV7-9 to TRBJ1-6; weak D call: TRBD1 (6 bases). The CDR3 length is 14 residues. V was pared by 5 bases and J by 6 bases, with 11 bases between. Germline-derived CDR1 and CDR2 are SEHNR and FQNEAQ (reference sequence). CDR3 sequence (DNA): TGTGCCAGCAGCGTGAGGGGGACTAATTCACCCCTCCACTTT. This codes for CASSVRGTNSPLHF.

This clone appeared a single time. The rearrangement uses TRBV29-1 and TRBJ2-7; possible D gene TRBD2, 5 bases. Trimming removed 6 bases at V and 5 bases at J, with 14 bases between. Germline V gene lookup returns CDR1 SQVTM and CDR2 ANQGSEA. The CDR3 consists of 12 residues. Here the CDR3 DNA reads TGCAGCGTCATACCCCGGGGAAACGAGCAGTACTTC. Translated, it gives CSVIPRGNEQYF.

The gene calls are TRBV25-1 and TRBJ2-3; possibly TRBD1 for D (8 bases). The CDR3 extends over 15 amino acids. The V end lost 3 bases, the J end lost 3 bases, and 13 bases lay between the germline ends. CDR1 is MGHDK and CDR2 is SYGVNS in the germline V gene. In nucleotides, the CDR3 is TGTGCCAGCAGTGACCTACAGGGGGGGACAGATACGCAGTATTTT. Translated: CASSDLQGGTDTQYF.

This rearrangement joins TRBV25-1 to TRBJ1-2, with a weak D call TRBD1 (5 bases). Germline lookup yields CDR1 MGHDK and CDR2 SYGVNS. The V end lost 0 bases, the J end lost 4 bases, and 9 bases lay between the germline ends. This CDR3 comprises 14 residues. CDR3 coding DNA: TGTGCCAGCAGTGAATATGGCGGGACCTATGGCTACACCTTC. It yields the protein CASSEYGGTYGYTF.

The CDR3 protein is CASSLTQGRSPLHF. The CDR3 DNA follows: TGTGCCAGCAGTCTCACACAGGGCCGCTCACCCCTCCACTTT. This chain uses TRBV6-5 with TRBJ1-6; possibly TRBD1 for D (6 bases). The V end was cut by 5 bases, the J end by 10 bases, with 15 bases between. Germline V gene data show CDR1 as MNHEY and CDR2 as SVGAGI. CDR3 length: 14 residues.

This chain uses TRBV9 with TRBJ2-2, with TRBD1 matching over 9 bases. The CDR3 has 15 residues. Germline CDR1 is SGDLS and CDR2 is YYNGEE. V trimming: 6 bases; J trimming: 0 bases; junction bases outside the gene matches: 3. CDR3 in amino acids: CASTRQGANTGELFF. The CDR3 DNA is TGTGCCAGCACCCGACAGGGGGCGAACACCGGGGAGCTGTTTTTT.

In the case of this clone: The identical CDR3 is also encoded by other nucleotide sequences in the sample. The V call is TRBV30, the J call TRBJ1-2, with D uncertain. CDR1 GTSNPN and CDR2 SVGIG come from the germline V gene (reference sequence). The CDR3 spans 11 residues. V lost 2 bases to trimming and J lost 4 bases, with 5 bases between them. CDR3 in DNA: TGTGCCTGGAGTCTGAGCTATGGCTACACCTTC. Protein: CAWSLSYGYTF.